The TCR beta chain under discussion was sequenced for a study of HIV-infected patients and healthy controls. Per germline, CDR1 MNHNS and CDR2 SASEGT. V was cut by 8 bases and J by 8 bases, with 6 bases left in between. CDR3 size: 9 residues. Follow-up blood was drawn about 14 weeks, roughly three months, after antiretroviral therapy began. No cell fractionation was done, so the repertoire covers all unsorted peripheral blood T cells. With regard to this clonotype: This sequence may be a read error, since a much larger clone differs from it by one base.

Alpha and beta constant-region primers primed reverse transcription of approximately 500 ng RNA. Separate chain-specific third strand synthesis with multiplexing indices produced the alpha and beta libraries. In TCRdb, the 5' RACE reads were re-called with MiXCR into one record per CDR3 protein. Of around 5,000 distinct CDR3 sequences listed, roughly 20% are singletons. Specimen: blood, collected during antiretroviral therapy. V usage is TRBV6-1 and J usage is TRBJ1-1; D is undetermined. The sequence was obtained from an adult with HIV infection. The DNA of the CDR3 is TGTGCCAGCGGGCAAGAAGCTTTCTTT. This codes for CASGQEAFF.